This T cell receptor beta chain was obtained from a study of a mutant IDH1 vaccine in newly diagnosed glioma. Study-level background: Receipt of radiotherapy, temozolomide, or both preceded the study, and most received both.

This clone has a single count. No antigen is known for it. Repertoires were generated with immunoSEQ multiplex PCR, while TCRdb's copy carries only in-frame clones and drops some. The sample yields over 55,000 clones, about 87% seen once. The length of the CDR3 is 15 residues. V lost 1 base, J lost 11 bases, and 10 bases stayed unmatched. Germline V lookup: CDR1 MGHRA, CDR2 YSYEKL. Indicated time point: week 5, during vaccination. Each vaccine dose was 300 ug of mutant IDH1 20-mer peptide, with topical imiquimod. J is TRBJ1-1 and V is TRBV4-1, with 10 bases fitting TRBD1. The input for sequencing was PBMCs, taken from a glioma patient whose treatment included an IDH1 peptide vaccine. The sequence was obtained from a woman aged 35 to 49 with glioma. CDR3 loop: CASSQGQGARGRAFF. The CDR3 DNA is TGCGCCAGCAGCCAAGGACAGGGGGCACGGGGAAGGGCTTTCTTT.